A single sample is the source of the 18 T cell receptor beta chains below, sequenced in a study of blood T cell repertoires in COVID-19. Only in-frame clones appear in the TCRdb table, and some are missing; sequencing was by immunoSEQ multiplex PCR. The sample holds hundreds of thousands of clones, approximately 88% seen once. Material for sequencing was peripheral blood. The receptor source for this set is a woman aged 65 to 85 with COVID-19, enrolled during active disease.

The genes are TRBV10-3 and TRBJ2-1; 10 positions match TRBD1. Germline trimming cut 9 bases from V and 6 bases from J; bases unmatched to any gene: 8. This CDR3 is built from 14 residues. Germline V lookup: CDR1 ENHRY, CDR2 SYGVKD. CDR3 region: CAIKDRGHGNEQFF. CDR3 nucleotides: TGTGCCATAAAAGACAGGGGGCATGGCAATGAGCAGTTCTTC.

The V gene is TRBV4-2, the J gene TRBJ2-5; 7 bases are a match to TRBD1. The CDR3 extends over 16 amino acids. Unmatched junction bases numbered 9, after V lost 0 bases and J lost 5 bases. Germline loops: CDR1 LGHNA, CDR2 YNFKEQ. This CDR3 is CASSQDINRGDETQYF. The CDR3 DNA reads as TGTGCCAGCAGCCAAGATATAAACAGGGGAGACGAGACCCAGTACTTC.

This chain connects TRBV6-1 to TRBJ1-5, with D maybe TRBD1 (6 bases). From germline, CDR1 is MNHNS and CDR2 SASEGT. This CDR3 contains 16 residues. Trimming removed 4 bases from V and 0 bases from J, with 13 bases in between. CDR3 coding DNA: TGTGCCAGCAGTGGTGGACCAGGGGCTAGCAATCAGCCCCAGCATTTT. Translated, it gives CASSGGPGASNQPQHF.

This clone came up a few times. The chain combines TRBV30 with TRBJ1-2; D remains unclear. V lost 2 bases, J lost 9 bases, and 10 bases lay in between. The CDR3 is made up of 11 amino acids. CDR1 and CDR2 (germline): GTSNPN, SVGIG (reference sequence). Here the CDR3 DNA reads TGTGCCTGGAGTACCCTCGGGAGCTACACCTTC. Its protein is CAWSTLGSYTF.

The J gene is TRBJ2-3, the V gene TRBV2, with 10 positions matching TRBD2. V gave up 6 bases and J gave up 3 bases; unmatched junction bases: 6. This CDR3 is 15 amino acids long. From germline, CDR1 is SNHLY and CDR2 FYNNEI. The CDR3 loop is CASRAPGLATDTQYF. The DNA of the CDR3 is TGTGCCAGCAGGGCTCCGGGACTAGCGACAGATACGCAGTATTTT.

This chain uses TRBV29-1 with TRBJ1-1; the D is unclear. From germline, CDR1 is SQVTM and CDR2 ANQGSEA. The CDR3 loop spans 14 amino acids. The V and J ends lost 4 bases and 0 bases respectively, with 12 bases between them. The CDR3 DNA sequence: TGCAGCGTTGTCGGGGTAGGGATGAACACTGAAGCTTTCTTT. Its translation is CSVVGVGMNTEAFF. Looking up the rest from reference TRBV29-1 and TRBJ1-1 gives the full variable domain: SAVISQKPSRDICQRGTSLTIQCQVDSQVTMMFWYRQQPGQSLTLIATANQGSEATYESGFVIDKFPISRPNLTFSTLTVSNMSPEDSSIYLCSVVGVGMNTEAFFGQGTRLTVV.

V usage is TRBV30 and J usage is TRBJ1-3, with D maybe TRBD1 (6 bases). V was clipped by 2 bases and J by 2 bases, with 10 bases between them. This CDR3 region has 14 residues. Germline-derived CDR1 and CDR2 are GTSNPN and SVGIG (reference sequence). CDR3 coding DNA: TGTGCCTGGAGTTTTGACAGGACTGGAAACACCATATATTTT. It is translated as CAWSFDRTGNTIYF.

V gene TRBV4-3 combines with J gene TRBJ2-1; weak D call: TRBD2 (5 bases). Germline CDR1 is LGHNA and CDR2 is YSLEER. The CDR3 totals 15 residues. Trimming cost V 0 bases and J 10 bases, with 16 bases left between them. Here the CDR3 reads CASSQDFAGVGEQFF. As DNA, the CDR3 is TGCGCCAGCAGCCAAGATTTTGCGGGCGTTGGCGAGCAGTTCTTC.

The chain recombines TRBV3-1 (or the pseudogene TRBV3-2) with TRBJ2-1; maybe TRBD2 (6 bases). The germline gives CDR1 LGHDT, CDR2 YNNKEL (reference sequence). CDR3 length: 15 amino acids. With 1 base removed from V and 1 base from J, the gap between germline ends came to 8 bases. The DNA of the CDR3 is TGTGCCAGCAGCCAAGTCGGGACTTCCTACAATGAGCAGTTCTTC. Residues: CASSQVGTSYNEQFF.

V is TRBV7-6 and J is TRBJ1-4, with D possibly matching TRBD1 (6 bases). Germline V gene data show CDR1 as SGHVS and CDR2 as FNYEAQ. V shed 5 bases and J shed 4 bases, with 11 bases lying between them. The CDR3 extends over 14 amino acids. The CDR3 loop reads CASSRTAFNEKLFF. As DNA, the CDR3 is TGTGCCAGCAGCCGGACAGCCTTTAATGAAAAACTGTTTTTT.

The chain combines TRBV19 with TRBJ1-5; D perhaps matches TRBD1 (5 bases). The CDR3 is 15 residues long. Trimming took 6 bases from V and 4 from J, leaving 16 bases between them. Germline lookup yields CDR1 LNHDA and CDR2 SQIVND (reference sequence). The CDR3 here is CASRPLTGPNQPQHF. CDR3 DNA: TGTGCCAGTAGACCTCTTACAGGTCCAAATCAGCCCCAGCATTTT.

The CDR3 DNA follows: TGTGCCAGCTCACCATCAGGGTCCTTCAGCACAGATACGCAGTATTTT. Its translation is CASSPSGSFSTDTQYF. The chain is built from TRBV18 and TRBJ2-3; D perhaps matches TRBD1 (5 bases). The CDR3 runs 16 residues. Per the germline V gene, CDR1 is KGHSH and CDR2 is LQKENI. Trimming pared 2 bases from V and 0 bases from J, leaving 12 bases between.

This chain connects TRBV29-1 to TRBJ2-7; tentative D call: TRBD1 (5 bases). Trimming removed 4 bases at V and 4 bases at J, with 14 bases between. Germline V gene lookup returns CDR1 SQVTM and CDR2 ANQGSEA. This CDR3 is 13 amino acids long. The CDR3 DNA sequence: TGCAGCGTTGTTCCGGGTCAGGGATACGAGCAGTACTTC. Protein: CSVVPGQGYEQYF.

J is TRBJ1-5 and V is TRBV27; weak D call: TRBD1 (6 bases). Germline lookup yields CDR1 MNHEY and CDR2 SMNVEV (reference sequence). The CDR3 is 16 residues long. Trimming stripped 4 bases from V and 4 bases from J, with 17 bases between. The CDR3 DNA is TGTGCCAGCAGTTCGAGATCCCGGGACAATAATCAGCCCCAGCATTTT. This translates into CASSSRSRDNNQPQHF.

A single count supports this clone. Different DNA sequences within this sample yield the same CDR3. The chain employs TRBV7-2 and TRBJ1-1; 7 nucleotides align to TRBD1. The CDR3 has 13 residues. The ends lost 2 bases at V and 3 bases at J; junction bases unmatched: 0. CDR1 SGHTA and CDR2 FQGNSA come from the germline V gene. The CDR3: CASSLTGDTEAFF. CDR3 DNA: TGTGCCAGCAGCTTAACAGGGGACACTGAAGCTTTCTTT. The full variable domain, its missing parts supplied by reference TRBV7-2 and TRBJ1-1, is GAGVSQSPSNKVTEKGKDVELRCDPISGHTALYWYRQSLGQGLEFLIYFQGNSAPDKSGLPSDRFSAERTGGSVSTLTIQRTQQEDSAVYLCASSLTGDTEAFFGQGTRLTVV.

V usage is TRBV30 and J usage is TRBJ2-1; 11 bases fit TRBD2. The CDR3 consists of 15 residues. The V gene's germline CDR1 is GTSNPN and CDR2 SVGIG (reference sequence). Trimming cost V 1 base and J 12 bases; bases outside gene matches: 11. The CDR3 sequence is CAWSAGTSGLSGQFF. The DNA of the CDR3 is TGTGCCTGGAGTGCTGGGACTAGCGGCCTCTCGGGGCAGTTCTTC.

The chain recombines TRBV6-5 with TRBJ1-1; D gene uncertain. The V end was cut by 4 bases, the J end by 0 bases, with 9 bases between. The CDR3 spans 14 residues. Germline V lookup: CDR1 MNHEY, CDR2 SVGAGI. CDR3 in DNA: TGTGCCAGCAGTTCTCCAGGCATGAACACTGAAGCTTTCTTT. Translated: CASSSPGMNTEAFF.

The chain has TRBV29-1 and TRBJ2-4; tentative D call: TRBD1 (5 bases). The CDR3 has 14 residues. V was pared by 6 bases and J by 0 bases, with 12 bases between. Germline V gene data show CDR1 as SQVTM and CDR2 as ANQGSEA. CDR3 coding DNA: TGCAGCGTCATGGTAGGGGTAGCCAAAAACATTCAGTACTTC. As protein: CSVMVGVAKNIQYF.